A single sample is the source of the 17 T cell receptor beta chains below, sequenced in a study of a mutant IDH1 vaccine in newly diagnosed glioma. Measured with immunoSEQ multiplex PCR; TCRdb has only the in-frame clones, and not every one. This sample yields about 53,000 clones, of which around 84% are seen a single time; over 7% belongs to the top ten. Time point: week 5, during vaccination. Every single dose of the vaccine, 300 ug of mutant IDH1 20-mer peptide, came with topical imiquimod. Their antigen targets remain unknown. Sequencing was performed on PBMCs, taken from a glioma patient whose treatment included an IDH1 peptide vaccine. Every receptor here comes from a woman in her 50s with glioma.

The chain employs TRBV7-9 and TRBJ1-4; 12 bases agree with TRBD1. The trim removed 1 base at V and 8 bases at J, leaving 2 bases unmatched. CDR3 length: 15 residues. The germline V gene encodes CDR1 SEHNR and CDR2 FQNEAQ (reference sequence). The CDR3 sequence is CASSLGDRGREKLFF. Here the CDR3 DNA reads TGTGCCAGCAGCTTAGGGGACAGGGGGCGAGAAAAACTGTTTTTT. Full variable domain (remainder filled in from reference TRBV7-9 and TRBJ1-4): DTGVSQNPRHKITKRGQNVTFRCDPISEHNRLYWYRQTLGQGPEFLTYFQNEAQLEKSRLLSDRFSAERPKGSFSTLEIQRTEQGDSAMYLCASSLGDRGREKLFFGSGTQLSVL.

The chain has TRBV6-1 and TRBJ1-5; the match to TRBD1 covers 10 bases. V lost 5 bases, J lost 4 bases, and 5 bases stayed unmatched. Looked up from germline, CDR1 is MNHNS and CDR2 is SASEGT. The CDR3 runs to 15 residues. The CDR3 region is CASSKVGQGNQPQHF. CDR3 sequence (DNA): TGTGCCAGCAGTAAAGTGGGACAGGGGAATCAGCCCCAGCATTTT.

The rearrangement links TRBV7-9 to TRBJ1-2; 9 bases fit TRBD1. The CDR3 is 14 amino acids. Germline V CDR1 and CDR2: SEHNR, FQNEAQ (reference sequence). V was pared by 5 bases and J by 8 bases, with 9 bases of the junction left unmatched. DNA for the CDR3: TGTGCCAGCAGCGACCTACAGGGGGCATACGGCTACACCTTC. Its translation: CASSDLQGAYGYTF.

CDR3 coding DNA: TGTGCCAGTACGGTGGTACCTAGCAATCAGCCCCAGCATTTT. It specifies CASTVVPSNQPQHF. This sequence joins TRBV6-1 and TRBJ1-5, with unresolved D. This CDR3 has 14 residues. V was cut by 9 bases and J by 0 bases, with 12 bases left in between. From germline, CDR1 is MNHNS and CDR2 SASEGT.

The CDR3 nucleotides read TGCGCCAGCAGCTTGGCCGTTGCTAGCTCGTCAACAGATACGCAGTATTTT. Protein sequence: CASSLAVASSSTDTQYF. The chain uses TRBV5-1 and TRBJ2-3; the D gene is possibly TRBD2 (5 bases). V lost 0 bases and J 3 bases, leaving 17 bases between the germline ends. The V gene's germline CDR1 is SGHRS and CDR2 YFSETQ. This CDR3 has 17 amino acids.

Only one count was recorded for this clone. The chain recombines TRBV6-5 with TRBJ1-5, with 10 bases lining up with TRBD1. The CDR3 is made up of 14 amino acids. CDR1 is MNHEY and CDR2 is SVGAGI in the germline V gene. V trimming: 7 bases; J trimming: 7 bases; junction bases outside the gene matches: 7. CDR3 protein: CASKKGTGVQPQHF. CDR3 DNA sequence: TGTGCCAGCAAAAAAGGGACAGGGGTCCAGCCCCAGCATTTT.

CDR3 amino acids: CATKGRAGGNQPQHF. The CDR3 coding sequence is TGTGCCACCAAAGGTAGGGCAGGCGGTAATCAGCCCCAGCATTTT. This chain uses TRBV15 with TRBJ1-5; D unclear. The ends were cut back, 7 bases at V and 4 bases at J, with 17 bases in the middle. CDR3 size: 15 residues. In germline, CDR1 is LNHNV, CDR2 YYDKDF (reference sequence).

This sequence joins TRBV27 and TRBJ1-2; the D gene is possibly TRBD1 (5 bases). Between the trimmed V and J ends, which lost 5 bases and 2 bases, there was a span of 18 bases. The CDR3 is made up of 16 amino acids. The germline V gene encodes CDR1 MNHEY and CDR2 SMNVEV (reference sequence). The CDR3 region has the DNA TGTGCCAGCAGTCAAACCACTGGGACGGGGAACTATGGCTACACCTTC. Encoded protein: CASSQTTGTGNYGYTF.

The chain carries TRBV30 and TRBJ2-2; D is ambiguous. V gave up 0 bases and J gave up 4 bases, with 9 bases separating them. This CDR3 contains 14 residues. CDR1 and CDR2 from the germline V gene are GTSNPN and SVGIG (reference sequence). This chain's CDR3 is CAWSVRGITGELFF. The DNA for the CDR3 is TGTGCCTGGAGTGTACGAGGAATCACCGGGGAGCTGTTTTTT.

The chain carries TRBV7-8 and TRBJ1-4, with D uncertain. The CDR3 totals 16 residues. Germline CDR1 SGHVS, CDR2 FQNEAQ. Trimming stripped 5 bases from V and 2 bases from J, with 15 bases between. Here the CDR3 reads CASSRRASGTNEKLFF. As DNA, the CDR3 is TGTGCCAGCAGCCGTCGAGCGTCTGGGACTAATGAAAAACTGTTTTTT.

The chain carries TRBV6-1 and TRBJ1-6; 9 bases align to TRBD1. The J segment lost 5 bases and the V segment lost 8 bases, leaving 1 base of the junction unmatched. The CDR3 extends over 13 amino acids. In germline, CDR1 is MNHNS, CDR2 SASEGT. As DNA, the CDR3 is TGTGCCAGCGGGACAGGGAATAATTCACCCCTCCACTTT. It is translated as CASGTGNNSPLHF.

This chain joins TRBV28 and TRBJ1-5, with D unclear. The CDR3 contains 13 residues. From germline, CDR1 is MDHEN and CDR2 SYDVKM. V lost 10 bases and J lost 0, with 10 bases in between. The CDR3 reads CATHRDSNQPQHF. CDR3 in DNA: TGTGCCACCCATCGGGATAGCAATCAGCCCCAGCATTTT.

This chain joins TRBV2 and TRBJ1-2; D unclear. This CDR3 contains 13 residues. V dropped 3 bases and J dropped 4 bases, with 9 bases sitting between them. Germline loops: CDR1 SNHLY, CDR2 FYNNEI. This chain's CDR3 is CASSDGTRYGYTF. CDR3 coding DNA: TGTGCCAGCAGTGATGGCACCCGCTATGGCTACACCTTC.

The genes are TRBV30 and TRBJ1-6, with a possible D match to TRBD1 (5 bases). Germline values: CDR1 GTSNPN, CDR2 SVGIG (reference sequence). Trimming took 0 bases from V and 13 from J, leaving 22 bases between them. The CDR3 has 16 amino acids. The CDR3 sequence: CAWSVLPGTARGPLHF. CDR3 in DNA: TGTGCCTGGAGTGTACTCCCCGGGACTGCCCGAGGTCCCCTCCACTTT. Filled out from reference TRBV30 and TRBJ1-6, the complete variable domain reads SQTIHQWPATLVQPVGSPLSLECTVEGTSNPNLYWYRQAAGRGLQLLFYSVGIGQISSEVPQNLSASRPQDRQFILSSKKLLLSDSGFYLCAWSVLPGTARGPLHFGNGTRLTVT.

The chain joins TRBV19 to TRBJ2-3; D gene unclear. CDR3 length: 12 amino acids. Germline V gene sequence: CDR1 LNHDA, CDR2 SQIVND (reference sequence). Trimming shortened V by 10 bases and J by 1 base, and 9 bases separated the two germline ends. CDR3 sequence reads: CATRTGTDTQYF. CDR3 bases: TGTGCCACCCGAACGGGCACAGATACGCAGTATTTT.

The CDR3 nucleotides are TGTGCCAGCAGCCCTTGGACAGACTTCTCCTACGAGCAGTACTTC. Translation gives CASSPWTDFSYEQYF. The chain employs TRBV9 and TRBJ2-7; maybe TRBD1 (6 bases). Per the germline V gene, CDR1 is SGDLS and CDR2 is YYNGEE. With 4 bases removed from V and 0 bases from J, the gap between germline ends came to 14 bases. This CDR3 region has 15 residues.

J is TRBJ1-2 and V is TRBV11-2, with D possibly being TRBD1 (5 bases). The CDR3 covers 14 residues. Germline V gene sequence: CDR1 SGHAT, CDR2 FQNNGV. With 5 bases removed from V and 4 bases from J, the gap between germline ends came to 14 bases. The CDR3 region has the DNA TGTGCCAGCAGCGCGGGGACGGCCATCTATGGCTACACCTTC. Translating gives CASSAGTAIYGYTF.